Presented here are 9 T cell receptor beta chains from one specimen sequenced in a study of tumor-infiltrating lymphocytes in primary liver carcinoma. Unsorted bulk tissue (roughly 19-31 mg) underwent RNA and DNA co-extraction. A constant-region primer primed TCR beta cDNA synthesis from about 550 ng of total RNA. The TCR beta library was amplified through three nested multiplex PCR rounds in a modified ARM-PCR procedure. The study ran its first two PCR rounds for roughly 10 cycles each, using TRBV1-TRBV30 forward primers and a C-beta reverse primer. TCRdb processed the multiplex PCR reads anew with MiXCR; each CDR3 protein has one entry. Of around 25,000 distinct CDR3 sequences detected, roughly three quarters appear once; the ten largest clones hold more than 30%. The specimen sequenced was liver tumor tissue from sampling region 5. Subset of the sample: tumor region T5, tumor centre. Receptor source: a woman under 40 with primary liver carcinoma and hepatitis B virus infection.

This sequence joins TRBV7-9 and TRBJ2-2, with D unclear. The CDR3 length is 14 residues. Germline lookup yields CDR1 SEHNR and CDR2 FQNEAQ (reference sequence). Trimming shortened V by 6 bases and J by 9 bases, and 17 bases separated the two germline ends. CDR3 region: CASRFRSGSRELFF. Here the CDR3 DNA reads TGTGCCAGCAGATTCCGTAGTGGGTCCAGGGAGCTGTTTTTT.

Concerning this clonotype: Sequence at one end of the junction differs from germline and may be a read error. This chain's CDR3 is CARSSFRLAVEDTGELFF. For the CDR3, the DNA is TGTGCCAGAAGCTCCTTTAGATTAGCGGTAGAGGACACCGGGGAGCTGTTTTTT. The genes are TRBV7-8 and TRBJ2-2, with D perhaps TRBD2 (6 bases). The CDR3 length is 18 residues. Germline-derived CDR1 and CDR2 are SGHVS and FQNEAQ. Looking up the rest from reference TRBV7-8 and TRBJ2-2 gives the full variable domain: GAGVSQSPRYKVAKRGQDVALRCDPISGHVSLFWYQQALGQGPEFLTYFQNEAQLDKSGLPSDRFFAERPEGSVSTLKIQRTQQEDSAVYLCARSSFRLAVEDTGELFFGEGSRLTVL.

A word on this clonotype: At one end the junction does not follow the germline gene, possibly because of a read error. The chain joins TRBV4-2 to TRBJ2-1, with TRBD2 identical over 8 bases. The germline CDR1 and CDR2 sequences are LGHNA and YNFKEQ. The CDR3 spans 16 residues. The CDR3 is CTNSQEGGGPYNEQFF. CDR3 DNA sequence: TGCACCAACAGCCAAGAGGGCGGGGGGCCCTACAATGAGCAGTTCTTC.

CDR3 protein: CSAALNASNEQFF. As DNA, the CDR3 is TGCAGCGCAGCCCTGAATGCTTCGAATGAGCAGTTCTTC. The V call is TRBV29-1, the J call TRBJ2-1; D remains unclear. V was shortened by 7 bases and J by 7 bases, with 17 bases between the two germline ends. The CDR3 is made up of 13 amino acids. Germline-derived CDR1 and CDR2 are SQVTM and ANQGSEA.

Worth noting for this clonotype: This is likely a read error, given that the CDR3 carries no conserved phenylalanine or tryptophan at its end. This chain joins TRBV28 and TRBJ2-1; the D gene is possibly TRBD2 (5 bases). Trimming left V 6 bases short and J 12 bases short, with 27 bases between. The CDR3 runs 16 residues. Germline CDR1 is MDHEN and CDR2 is SYDVKM. Written as DNA, the CDR3 is TGTGCCAGCAGCTTAAATTCGGGAATTGGCCCCACGGGGCAGTTCTTA. Its protein product is CASSLNSGIGPTGQFL.

Worth noting for this clonotype: At one of its ends the junction is not consistent with the germline gene, which may arise from a read error. The CDR3 DNA sequence: TGTGCCGGCAGCCGGACGCGACGGGGAAGGGGAGATGCACAGTATTTT. Translated: CAGSRTRRGRGDAQYF. The chain carries TRBV11-2 and TRBJ2-3; D possibly matches TRBD1 or TRBD2 (5 bases each). CDR1 and CDR2 from the germline V gene are SGHAT and FQNNGV. The length of the CDR3 is 16 residues.

In its sample, this clonotype ranks as medium-sized. The chain combines TRBV4-2 with TRBJ2-7; 9 bases agree with TRBD1. The CDR3 is 15 residues long. Germline V gene sequence: CDR1 LGHNA, CDR2 YNFKEQ. V shed 4 bases and J 4 bases; nucleotides not matched to a gene: 8. The CDR3 region has the DNA TGTGCCAGCAGCCTGGCCGGGACAGGGAATTACGAGCAGTACTTC. Its protein product is CASSLAGTGNYEQYF.

On this clonotype itself: Mismatch with germline at one junction end may stem from a read error. The chain is built from TRBV7-2 and TRBJ2-3, with D uncertain. Per the germline V gene, CDR1 is SGHTA and CDR2 is FQGNSA. The length of the CDR3 is 13 residues. Written as DNA, the CDR3 is TGTGCTAGTAGCCTTACGTCCCTTGGGTCGCAATATTTT. Protein sequence: CASSLTSLGSQYF.

In its sample, this clonotype was seen many times. V and J are TRBV2 and TRBJ2-4; D is uncertain. The V end lost 1 base, the J end lost 2 bases, and 6 bases lay between the germline ends. This CDR3 comprises 14 residues. In germline, CDR1 is SNHLY, CDR2 FYNNEI. This chain's CDR3 is CASSEGLTKNIQYF. The DNA for the CDR3 is TGTGCCAGCAGTGAAGGCCTGACCAAAAACATTCAGTACTTC.